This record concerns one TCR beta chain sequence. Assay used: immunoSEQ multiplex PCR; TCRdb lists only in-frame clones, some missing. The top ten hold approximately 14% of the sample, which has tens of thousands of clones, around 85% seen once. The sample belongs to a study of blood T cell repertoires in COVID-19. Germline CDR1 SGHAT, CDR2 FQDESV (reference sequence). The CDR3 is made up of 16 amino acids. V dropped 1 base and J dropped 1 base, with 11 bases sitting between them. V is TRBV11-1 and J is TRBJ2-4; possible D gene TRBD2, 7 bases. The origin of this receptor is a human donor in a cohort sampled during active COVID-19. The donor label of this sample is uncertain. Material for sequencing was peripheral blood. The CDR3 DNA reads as TGTGCCAGCAGCTTAGGGGGCGGGGGCGCCAAAAACATTCAGTACTTC. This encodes CASSLGGGGAKNIQYF.